These T cell receptor beta chains were read from a single sample in a study of blood T cells in healthy people across ages. TCRdb independently ran MiXCR on the 5' RACE reads; one entry per CDR3 protein. The data contain hundreds of thousands of distinct CDR3 sequences, approximately 53% of them singletons. Sequencing input: blood. These receptors all come from a man between 40 and 49 years old in good health. Each CDR3 is given with its conserved first and last residue. Fields, in order: CDR3 protein, V gene, J gene.

CDR3 protein: CASSSPDRGLAGSEQFF
V gene: TRBV6-5
J gene: TRBJ2-1

CDR3 protein: CASIPRTSGRVLPTDTQYF
V gene: TRBV27
J gene: TRBJ2-3

CDR3 protein: CASSQDEGVGPETQYF
V gene: TRBV4-3
J gene: .

CDR3 protein: CASSASDTQYF
V gene: TRBV9
J gene: TRBJ2-3

CDR3 protein: CASSRFGEKLFF
V gene: TRBV5-5
J gene: TRBJ1-4

CDR3 protein: CASSHLGDSPLHF
V gene: TRBV14
J gene: TRBJ1-6

CDR3 protein: CASGYRQNNYGYTF
V gene: TRBV3-1
J gene: TRBJ1-2

CDR3 protein: CASGRDRGGSQPQHF
V gene: TRBV2
J gene: TRBJ1-5

CDR3 protein: CSARQREGGQLNSPLHF
V gene: TRBV20-1
J gene: TRBJ1-6

CDR3 protein: CASTEPPPQGKYGYTF
V gene: TRBV6-2/TRBV6-3
J gene: TRBJ1-2

CDR3 protein: CASSLTGYESPLHF
V gene: TRBV7-3
J gene: TRBJ1-6

CDR3 protein: CSAPDYAGTNERFF
V gene: TRBV20-1
J gene: TRBJ2-1

CDR3 protein: CASSQEAGGLFSGANVLTF
V gene: TRBV3-1
J gene: TRBJ2-6

CDR3 protein: CASQQGAGNQPQHF
V gene: TRBV27
J gene: TRBJ1-5

CDR3 protein: CSARLGSDTQYF
V gene: TRBV20-1
J gene: TRBJ2-3

CDR3 protein: CASSLDRAFGTDTQYF
V gene: TRBV11-3
J gene: TRBJ2-3

CDR3 protein: CASSPRDRGTDTQYF
V gene: TRBV18
J gene: TRBJ2-3

CDR3 protein: CASSDATQYF
V gene: TRBV6-1
J gene: TRBJ2-3

CDR3 protein: CSVLTGGRGYTF
V gene: TRBV29-1
J gene: TRBJ1-2

CDR3 protein: CASRDGGANVLTF
V gene: TRBV3-1
J gene: TRBJ2-6

CDR3 protein: CASSLVGLGTEAFF
V gene: TRBV7-9
J gene: TRBJ1-1

CDR3 protein: CASSSTTSGTTDTQYF
V gene: TRBV28
J gene: TRBJ2-3

CDR3 protein: CVSRAETSFADTQYF
V gene: TRBV6-5
J gene: TRBJ2-3

CDR3 protein: CASSPGEYNEQFF
V gene: TRBV18
J gene: TRBJ2-1

CDR3 protein: CASSFDYYEQYF
V gene: TRBV12-3/TRBV12-4
J gene: TRBJ2-7

CDR3 protein: CASSPRRQGAMELFF
V gene: TRBV4-2
J gene: TRBJ1-4

CDR3 protein: CASRLNSAFDEQFF
V gene: TRBV11-3
J gene: TRBJ2-1

CDR3 protein: CASSQAPTAYEQYF
V gene: TRBV7-6
J gene: .

CDR3 protein: CTSSPSGSYEQYF
V gene: TRBV7-9
J gene: TRBJ2-7

CDR3 protein: CASSQRGYTYEQYF
V gene: TRBV3-1
J gene: TRBJ2-7

CDR3 protein: CASSGRQGIYEQYF
V gene: TRBV9
J gene: TRBJ2-7

CDR3 protein: CASSLGTSGLSYNEQFF
V gene: TRBV7-9
J gene: TRBJ2-1

CDR3 protein: CASSSLRMGEQFF
V gene: TRBV12-3/TRBV12-4
J gene: TRBJ2-1

CDR3 protein: CASSQISGSSSNEQFF
V gene: TRBV4-2
J gene: TRBJ2-1

CDR3 protein: CASSPDNIQYF
V gene: TRBV12-3/TRBV12-4
J gene: TRBJ2-4

CDR3 protein: CSFWTGDLNQPQHF
V gene: TRBV20-1
J gene: TRBJ1-5

CDR3 protein: CATSEAGTHYEQYF
V gene: TRBV24-1
J gene: TRBJ2-7

CDR3 protein: CSARIKGNEQYF
V gene: TRBV20-1
J gene: TRBJ2-5

CDR3 protein: CSARDGQSGANGLTF
V gene: TRBV20-1
J gene: TRBJ2-6

CDR3 protein: CASSLPRKTQYF
V gene: TRBV7-6
J gene: .

CDR3 protein: CSVDLSGRTDTQYF
V gene: TRBV29-1
J gene: TRBJ2-3

CDR3 protein: CASSFGTSQYEQYF
V gene: TRBV28
J gene: TRBJ2-7

CDR3 protein: CAISEGITDTQYF
V gene: TRBV10-3
J gene: TRBJ2-3

CDR3 protein: CASSLAGTGGAYEQYF
V gene: TRBV7-2
J gene: TRBJ2-7

CDR3 protein: CSVDSWDRGLGGYTF
V gene: TRBV29-1
J gene: TRBJ1-2

CDR3 protein: CASSQEQGGRQETQYF
V gene: TRBV4-2
J gene: TRBJ2-5

CDR3 protein: CASYEQGAYNEQFF
V gene: TRBV6-1
J gene: TRBJ2-1

CDR3 protein: CASSSGGVRETQYF
V gene: TRBV28
J gene: TRBJ2-5

CDR3 protein: CASSPWKTTGVNIQYF
V gene: TRBV4-3
J gene: TRBJ2-4

CDR3 protein: CATTDELDSDQETQYF
V gene: TRBV28
J gene: TRBJ2-5

CDR3 protein: CASTGPTSNSPPHF
V gene: TRBV2
J gene: TRBJ1-6

CDR3 protein: CAISETNQETQYF
V gene: TRBV10-3
J gene: TRBJ2-5

CDR3 protein: CASSQALVAYNEQFF
V gene: TRBV4-1
J gene: TRBJ2-1

CDR3 protein: CASSQAYGQGRRYEQYF
V gene: TRBV14
J gene: TRBJ2-7

CDR3 protein: CSARSRGSSNQPQHF
V gene: TRBV20-1
J gene: TRBJ1-5